This TCR beta chain was documented in a study of ipilimumab plus nivolumab after autologous stem cell transplantation. Study-level information: Myeloma cases were transplant-naive high-risk or relapsed within 3 years post first autologous transplant.

Remarks on this clone: Its antigen remains unidentified.

Clones were read by immunoSEQ multiplex PCR, and TCRdb kept only the in-frame ones, dropping some. In the table there are 10,000 to 15,000 clones, about 74% of which are singletons. Patients got ipilimumab 1 mg/kg beginning 14 to 28 days post-transplant. Patients received nivolumab 3 mg/kg at weeks 1, 4, 7, 10, then fortnightly to week 26. General study results and limits: The authors say TCR, Treg and microbiome findings warrant further study.

The source was PBMCs, collected in a trial of ipilimumab plus nivolumab as post-transplant consolidation. This receptor was taken from a male donor with multiple myeloma.

The CDR3 region has the DNA TGTGCCAGCAGCGTGGCGGACTATGGCTACACCTTC. Translated: CASSVADYGYTF. This sequence joins TRBV5-5 and TRBJ1-2, with D unresolved. CDR1 is SGHKS, CDR2 YYEKEE, per germline (reference sequence). The V gene lost 4 bases and the J gene lost 3 bases, with 7 bases spanning the gap. The CDR3 extends over 12 amino acids.